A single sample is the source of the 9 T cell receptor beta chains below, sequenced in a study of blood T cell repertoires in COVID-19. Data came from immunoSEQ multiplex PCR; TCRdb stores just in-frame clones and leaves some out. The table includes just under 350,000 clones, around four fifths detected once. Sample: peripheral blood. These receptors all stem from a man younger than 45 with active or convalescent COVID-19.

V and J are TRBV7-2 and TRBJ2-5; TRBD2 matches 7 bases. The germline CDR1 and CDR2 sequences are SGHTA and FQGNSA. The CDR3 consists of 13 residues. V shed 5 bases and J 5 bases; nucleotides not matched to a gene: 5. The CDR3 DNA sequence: TGTGCCAGCAGCGCGGGGCGGGGGGAGACCCAGTACTTC. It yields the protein CASSAGRGETQYF.

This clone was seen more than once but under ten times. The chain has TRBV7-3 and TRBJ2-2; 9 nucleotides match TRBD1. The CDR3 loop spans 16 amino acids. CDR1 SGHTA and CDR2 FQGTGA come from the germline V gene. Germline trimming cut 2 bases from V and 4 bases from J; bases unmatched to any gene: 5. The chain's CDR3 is CASSLGTGMGTGELFF. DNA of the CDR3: TGTGCCAGCAGCTTAGGGACAGGGATGGGCACCGGGGAGCTGTTTTTT.

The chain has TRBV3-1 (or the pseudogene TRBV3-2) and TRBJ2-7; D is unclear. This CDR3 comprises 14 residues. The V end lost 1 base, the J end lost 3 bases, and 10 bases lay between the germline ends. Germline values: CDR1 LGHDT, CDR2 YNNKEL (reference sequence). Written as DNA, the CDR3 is TGTGCCAGCAGCCAAGTCATACGCGGCTACGAGCAGTACTTC. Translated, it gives CASSQVIRGYEQYF.

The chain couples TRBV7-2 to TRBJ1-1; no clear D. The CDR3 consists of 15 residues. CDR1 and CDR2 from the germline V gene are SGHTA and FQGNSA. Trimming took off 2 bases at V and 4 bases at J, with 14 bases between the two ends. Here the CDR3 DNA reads TGTGCCAGCAGCTTATTAGTGTCAGCGGGCACTGAAGCTTTCTTT. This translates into CASSLLVSAGTEAFF.

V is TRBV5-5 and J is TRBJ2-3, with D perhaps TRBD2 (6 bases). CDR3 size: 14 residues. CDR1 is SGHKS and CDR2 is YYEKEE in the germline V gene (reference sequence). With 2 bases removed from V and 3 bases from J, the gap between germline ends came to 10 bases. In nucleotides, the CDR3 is TGTGCCAGCAGCTTTGATGCGGGGACAGATACGCAGTATTTT. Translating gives CASSFDAGTDTQYF.

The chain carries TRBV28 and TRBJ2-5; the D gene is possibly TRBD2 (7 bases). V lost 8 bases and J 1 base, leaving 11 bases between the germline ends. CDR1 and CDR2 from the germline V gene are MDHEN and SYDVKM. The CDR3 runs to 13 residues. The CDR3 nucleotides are TGTGCCAGCCTGGGGGGGGCCCAAGAGACCCAGTACTTC. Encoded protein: CASLGGAQETQYF. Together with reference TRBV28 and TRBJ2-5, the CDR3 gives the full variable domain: DVKVTQSSRYLVKRTGEKVFLECVQDMDHENMFWYRQDPGLGLRLIYFSYDVKMKEKGDIPEGYSVSREKKERFSLILESASTNQTSMYLCASLGGAQETQYFGPGTRLLVL.

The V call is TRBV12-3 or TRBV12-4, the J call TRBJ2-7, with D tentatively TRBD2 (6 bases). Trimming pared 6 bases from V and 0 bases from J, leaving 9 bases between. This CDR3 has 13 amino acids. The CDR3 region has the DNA TGTGCCAGCAGCTGGGGGGTCTCCTACGAGCAGTACTTC. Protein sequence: CASSWGVSYEQYF.

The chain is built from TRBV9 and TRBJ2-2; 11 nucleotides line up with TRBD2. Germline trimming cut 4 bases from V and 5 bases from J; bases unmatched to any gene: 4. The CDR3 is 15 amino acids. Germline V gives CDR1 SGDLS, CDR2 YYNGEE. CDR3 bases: TGTGCCAGCAGCTCCCGACTAGCGGGGACCGGGGAGCTGTTTTTT. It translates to CASSSRLAGTGELFF.

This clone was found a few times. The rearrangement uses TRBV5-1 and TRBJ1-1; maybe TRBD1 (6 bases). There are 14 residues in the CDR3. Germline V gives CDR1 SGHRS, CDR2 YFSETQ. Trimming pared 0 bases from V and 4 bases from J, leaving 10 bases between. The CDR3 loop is CASSLEQGSTEAFF. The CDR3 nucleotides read TGCGCCAGCAGCTTGGAACAGGGAAGCACTGAAGCTTTCTTT. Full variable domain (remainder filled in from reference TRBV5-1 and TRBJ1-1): KAGVTQTPRYLIKTRGQQVTLSCSPISGHRSVSWYQQTPGQGLQFLFEYFSETQRNKGNFPGRFSGRQFSNSRSEMNVSTLELGDSALYLCASSLEQGSTEAFFGQGTRLTVV.